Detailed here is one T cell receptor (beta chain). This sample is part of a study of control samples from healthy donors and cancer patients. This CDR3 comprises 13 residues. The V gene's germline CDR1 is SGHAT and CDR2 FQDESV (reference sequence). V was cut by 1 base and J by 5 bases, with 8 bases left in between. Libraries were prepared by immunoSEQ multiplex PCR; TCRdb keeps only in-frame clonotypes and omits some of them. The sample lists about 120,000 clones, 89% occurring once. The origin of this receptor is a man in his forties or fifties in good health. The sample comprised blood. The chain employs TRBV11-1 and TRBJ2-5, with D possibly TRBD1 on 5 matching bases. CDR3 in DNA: TGTGCCAGCAGCTTAGGGGGCCGGGAGACCCAGTACTTC. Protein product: CASSLGGRETQYF.